The T cell receptor (beta chain) described here comes from a study of Graves' ophthalmopathy and Graves' hyperthyroidism. Study results and caveats: Blood also carried most expanded thyroid clonotypes exceeding 0.001 frequency. As the model predicted ophthalmopathy progression, it achieved a sensitivity of 70.59% and a specificity of roughly 73%.

RNA transcripts were the source from which TCR beta CDR3 regions were amplified. HTBI-primed RT-PCR formed the first round, and a multiplex PCR formed the second. TCRdb used MiXCR to reprocess the multiplex PCR reads, holding one entry per CDR3 protein. The sample records almost 750,000 distinct CDR3 sequences, approximately 40% being singletons. CAS ≥3, NOSPECS ≥4, moderate-to-severe activity and duration under 3 months marked donors with ophthalmopathy. As for this clonotype: No antigen is known for it.

The sequence was obtained from an adult man with Graves' ophthalmopathy. The sample taken for sequencing was peripheral blood.

CDR3 DNA: TGTGCCATCAGTGACGGGGCAGGGGGCGCGATGAACACTGAAGCTTTCTTT. It yields the protein CAISDGAGGAMNTEAFF. The chain combines TRBV10-3 with TRBJ1-1; TRBD1 aligns across 8 bases. CDR3 length: 17 amino acids. V lost 3 bases, J lost 0 bases, and 9 bases stayed unmatched. Germline V gene lookup returns CDR1 ENHRY and CDR2 SYGVKD.